This T cell receptor beta chain was sequenced in a study of T-cell reconstitution after alpha-beta-depleted transplantation in children. Whole-study results and caveats: Newly generated T cells supplied most T-cell counts and diversity one year post-transplant. Several hundred expanded graft clones reportedly were the source of alpha-beta T cells about two months after transplant.

TCRbeta library preparation incorporated unique molecular identifiers. From the PCR reads, TCRdb called clonotypes with MiXCR, one entry per CDR3 protein. In the table there are approximately 800,000 distinct CDR3 sequences, roughly 15% of which are singletons. A word on this clonotype: Antigen specificity is unknown.

J gave up 0 bases and V 2 bases, and 10 bases lay outside the gene matches. The CDR3 contains 17 residues. The germline CDR1 and CDR2 sequences are SGHDT and YYEEEE. The J gene is TRBJ2-5, the V gene TRBV5-6; 7 nucleotides agree with TRBD2. The source was PBMCs, mostly from graft donor cells, collected 360 days after TCRalphabeta/CD19-depleted stem cell transplant. The origin of this receptor is a male patient between 10 and 17 years old who had a stem cell transplant for acute lymphoblastic leukemia, so the T cells may come from the graft donor. CDR3 region: CASSLSLAVDYQETQYF. CDR3 nucleotide sequence: TGTGCCAGCAGCTTATCTCTAGCGGTTGATTACCAAGAGACCCAGTACTTC.